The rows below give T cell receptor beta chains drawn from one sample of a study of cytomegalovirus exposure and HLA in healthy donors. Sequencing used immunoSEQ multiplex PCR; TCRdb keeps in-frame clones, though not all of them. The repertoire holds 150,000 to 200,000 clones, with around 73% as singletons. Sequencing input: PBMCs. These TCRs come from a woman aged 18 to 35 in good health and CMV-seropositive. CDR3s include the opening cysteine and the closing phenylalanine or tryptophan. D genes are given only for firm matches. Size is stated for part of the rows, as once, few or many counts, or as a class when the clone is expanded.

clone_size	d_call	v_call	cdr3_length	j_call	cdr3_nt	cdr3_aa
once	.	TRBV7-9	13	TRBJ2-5	TGTTCCAGCAGCTTAGGAAGCGGAGAGACCCAGTACTTC	CSSSLGSGETQYF
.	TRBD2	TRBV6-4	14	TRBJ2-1	TGTGCCAGCAGTAGCGGGGGGGCTGTTAATGAGCAGTTCTTC	CASSSGGAVNEQFF
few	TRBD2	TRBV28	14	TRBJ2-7	TGTGCCAGCAGTGTTAGCGGGGGTTACTACGAGCAGTACTTC	CASSVSGGYYEQYF
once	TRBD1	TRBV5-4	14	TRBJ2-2	TGTGCCAGCAGCAGGGGGCCGGACACCGGGGAGCTGTTTTTT	CASSRGPDTGELFF
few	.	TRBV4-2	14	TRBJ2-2	TGTGCCAGCAGCCAAGGGGAGCCCACCGGGGAGCTGTTTTTT	CASSQGEPTGELFF
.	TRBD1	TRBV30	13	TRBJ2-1	TGTGCCTGGGGACAGGGGGTAATTTATGAGCAGTTCTTC	CAWGQGVIYEQFF
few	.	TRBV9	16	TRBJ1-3	TGTGCCAGCAGCGTAGATGGGGTGAGGGCTGGAAACACCATATATTTT	CASSVDGVRAGNTIYF
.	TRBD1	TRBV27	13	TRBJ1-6	TGTGCCAGCAGTCGGACAGGGCCTTTAGCCCTCCACTTT	CASSRTGPLALHF
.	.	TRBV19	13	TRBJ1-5	TGTGCCAGTAGTTTAGGGCCCAATCAGCCCCAGCATTTT	CASSLGPNQPQHF
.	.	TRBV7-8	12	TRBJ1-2	TGTGCCAGCAGCTCATCCACAGGAGGCTACACCTTC	CASSSSTGGYTF
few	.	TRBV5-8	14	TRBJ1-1	TGTGCCAGCACCCGAAATCCGGCCCCGGGGGAAGCTTTCTTT	CASTRNPAPGEAFF
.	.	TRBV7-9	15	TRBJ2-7	TGTGCCAGCAGCTTAAGGGCGGGTGGTCTCTACGAGCAGTACTTC	CASSLRAGGLYEQYF
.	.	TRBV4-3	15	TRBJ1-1	TGCGCCAGCAGCCAAGGGGCGAGGGCGAACACTGAAGCTTTCTTT	CASSQGARANTEAFF
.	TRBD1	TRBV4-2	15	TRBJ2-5	TGTGCCAGCAGCCAAGGACAGGGGAGCCAAGAGACCCAGTACTTC	CASSQGQGSQETQYF
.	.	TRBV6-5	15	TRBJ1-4	TGTGCCAGCAGTTACGTGGCGGGCCTTAATGAAAAACTGTTTTTT	CASSYVAGLNEKLFF
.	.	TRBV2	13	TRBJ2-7	TGTGCCAGCAGTGGTTCGGGGGACCACGAGCAGTACTTC	CASSGSGDHEQYF
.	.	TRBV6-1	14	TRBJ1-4	TGTGCCAGCAGTGAAGCGCAGGGTTGGGAAAAACTGTTTTTT	CASSEAQGWEKLFF
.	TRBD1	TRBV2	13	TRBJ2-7	TGTGCCAGCAGGACAGGGATAATCTACGAGCAGTACTTC	CASRTGIIYEQYF
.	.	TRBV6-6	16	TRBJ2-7	TGTGCCAGCTCGGATTATGGGGCAGGGGGGTCCTACGAGCAGTACTTC	CASSDYGAGGSYEQYF
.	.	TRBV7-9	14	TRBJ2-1	TGTGCCAGCACCGACTTAGGGGCGCTTAATGAGCAGTTCTTC	CASTDLGALNEQFF
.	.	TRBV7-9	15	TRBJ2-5	TGTGCCAGCAGCTTAGGAGGCGTAGGGGAAGAGACCCAGTACTTC	CASSLGGVGEETQYF
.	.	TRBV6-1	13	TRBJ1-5	TGTGCCAGCGGGCAGGGCGTCAATCAGCCCCAGCATTTT	CASGQGVNQPQHF
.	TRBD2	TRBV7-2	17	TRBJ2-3	TGTGCCAGCAGCTTCGCACCCAGACTAGCAAGAGGAGATACGCAGTATTTT	CASSFAPRLARGDTQYF
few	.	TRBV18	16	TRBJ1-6	TGTGCCAGCTCACCAACAGGGAGCTCCTATAATTCACCCCTCCACTTT	CASSPTGSSYNSPLHF
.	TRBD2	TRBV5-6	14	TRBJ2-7	TGTGCCAGCAGCTTGGAGGGGACTAGCGACGAGCAGTACTTC	CASSLEGTSDEQYF
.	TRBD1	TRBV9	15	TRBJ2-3	TGTGCCAGCAGCGAAACAGGGGGACTCACAGATACGCAGTATTTT	CASSETGGLTDTQYF
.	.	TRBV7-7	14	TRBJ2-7	TGTGCTAGCAGCCCCGGGGTAGGGAAATACGAGCAGTACTTC	CASSPGVGKYEQYF
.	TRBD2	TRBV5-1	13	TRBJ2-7	TGCGCCAGCAGGGGTAGCGGGGGGTGCGAGCAGTACTTC	CASRGSGGCEQYF
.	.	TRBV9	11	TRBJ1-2	TGTGCCAGCAGTCGGGGGGTGGGCTACACCTTC	CASSRGVGYTF
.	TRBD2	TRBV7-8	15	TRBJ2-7	TGTGCCAGCAGCCAGACTCTAGCGGTCTACTACGAGCAGTACTTC	CASSQTLAVYYEQYF
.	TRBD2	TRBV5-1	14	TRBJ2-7	TGCGCCAGCAGCGCTACTAGCGGGGGCTACGAGCAGTACTTC	CASSATSGGYEQYF
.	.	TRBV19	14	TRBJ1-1	TGTGCCAGTACCGCCAGCCAGGGGAACACTGAAGCTTTCTTT	CASTASQGNTEAFF
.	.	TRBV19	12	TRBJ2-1	TGTGCCAGTAGTCGTACAGATGCTGAGCAGTTCTTC	CASSRTDAEQFF